The present TCR beta chain was sequenced within a study of technical replicates of blood from a handful of donors (dated by TCRdb to about 2017). Remarks on this clone: Its antigen has not been determined. No much larger clone is present one base from it, and per-base qualities are unavailable.

The library was prepared using the immunoSEQ multiplex PCR assay. TCRdb mirrors the immuneACCESS table, restricted to in-frame sequences. Some clones are absent from its copies; in checked studies, under half trace to an unresolved V gene, and the reason for the others is unknown. For this sample there are more than 13,000 clones; 70% to 80% appear just once. The top ten constitute about 12% of the sample. The CDR3 spans 12 residues, from the cysteine through the phenylalanine. Only the CDR3 portion is preserved as DNA: 36 bases, with reading frame beginning at the first base. As encoded in the germline V gene, CDR1 is MNHNS while CDR2 is SASEGT. V loses 2 bases of germline sequence and J loses 4 bases, and the interval between the two ends is 6 bases.

The sequencing sample was made of PBMCs. In this chain, TRBV6-1 is recombined with TRBJ2-7, with no confidently assigned D gene. The TCR comes from a human donor in good health. The nucleotide sequence is TGTGCCAGCAGTGAAAGTAGTTACGAGCAGTACTTC. The translation is CASSESSYEQYF.